This T cell receptor beta chain appears in the sequencing data of a study of molecular identifiers for immune sequencing clone quantification. For the study at large: RNA, taken in replicates from approximately 20,000 or 98,000 naive CD8 cells, was split five ways, with four sequenced.

This clonotype was counted many times. Its antigen is not known. General study findings and limits: In a background of around 1 million naive cells, spiked Jurkat TCR RNA from one cell was reportedly detectable.

The V and J ends lost 5 bases and 0 bases respectively, with 7 bases between them. Germline values: CDR1 SEHNR, CDR2 FQNEAQ (reference sequence). CDR3 size: 13 residues. Bulk TCR libraries used previously described methods and listed TCR primers. TCRdb re-called the PCR reads with MiXCR, one entry per CDR3 protein. The table shows some 320,000 distinct CDR3 sequences, with around a fifth occurring only once. Sorted inputs of roughly 19,000 to 1,100,000 cells, with 10%, 30% or 50% RNA, yielded naive CD8 libraries. The sequence was obtained from a human donor in good health. Some libraries in this study had Jurkat cell RNA spiked in. The sample taken for sequencing was naive CD8+ T cells from blood, with Jurkat cell RNA spiked in. The subset denotes: FACS-sorted CD8+CD4-CCR7+CD45RA+ naive T cells. The chain links TRBV7-9 to TRBJ1-1; D unresolved. CDR3: CASSPQMNTEAFF. DNA of the CDR3: TGTGCCAGCAGCCCACAAATGAACACTGAAGCTTTCTTT.